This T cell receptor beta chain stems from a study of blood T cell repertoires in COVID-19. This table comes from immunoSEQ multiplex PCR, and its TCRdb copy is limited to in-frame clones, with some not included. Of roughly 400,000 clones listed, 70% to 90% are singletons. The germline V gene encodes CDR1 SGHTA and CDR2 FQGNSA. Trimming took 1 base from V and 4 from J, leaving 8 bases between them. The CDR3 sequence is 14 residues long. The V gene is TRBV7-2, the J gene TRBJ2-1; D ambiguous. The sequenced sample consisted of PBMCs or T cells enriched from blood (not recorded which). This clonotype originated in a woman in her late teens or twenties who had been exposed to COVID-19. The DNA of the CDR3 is TGTGCCAGCAGCTTAGTCACCGGGTACAATGAGCAGTTCTTC. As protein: CASSLVTGYNEQFF.